A single sample is the source of the 23 T cell receptor beta chains below, sequenced in a study of cytomegalovirus exposure and HLA in healthy donors. Researchers ran the PCR with 60 Vbeta and 13 Jbeta primers. The assay was immunoSEQ multiplex PCR, and TCRdb's table has in-frame clones only and misses some. The sample includes 100,000 or so clones, over 75% of them seen just once. Sequenced material: PBMCs. The receptor source for this set is a woman between 35 and 50 years old in good health and CMV-seropositive.

The chain couples TRBV9 to TRBJ2-2; D possibly corresponds to TRBD2 (6 bases). The length of the CDR3 is 17 residues. CDR1 SGDLS and CDR2 YYNGEE come from the germline V gene. Trimming removed 3 bases from V and 2 bases from J, with 17 bases in between. For the CDR3, the DNA is TGTGCCAGCAGCGACAGTCTAGGGACTCCAAACACCGGGGAGCTGTTTTTT. It encodes CASSDSLGTPNTGELFF.

The chain uses TRBV12-5 and TRBJ1-5, with 7 bases aligning to TRBD1. The CDR3 is 17 residues long. The germline gives CDR1 LGHNT, CDR2 FRNRAP. Germline trimming cut 3 bases from V and 1 base from J; bases unmatched to any gene: 9. The chain's CDR3 is CASGFSRQGQSNQPQHF. In nucleotides, the CDR3 is TGTGCTAGTGGTTTTTCCCGACAGGGACAGAGCAATCAGCCCCAGCATTTT.

This chain links TRBV5-1 with TRBJ2-3; TRBD2 matches at 14 bases. The CDR3 totals 18 residues. V was clipped by 7 bases and J by 2 bases; unmatched bases: 12. The germline V gene encodes CDR1 SGHRS and CDR2 YFSETQ. In DNA, the CDR3 is TGCGCCAGCTCCCAGACTAGCGGGAGGGCCGTGGTCACAGATACGCAGTATTTT. Encoded protein: CASSQTSGRAVVTDTQYF.

The rearrangement links TRBV27 to TRBJ2-3; 11 nucleotides agree with TRBD2. Germline V gene data show CDR1 as MNHEY and CDR2 as SMNVEV (reference sequence). V shed 5 bases, J shed 2 bases, and the junction held 6 bases outside the gene matches. The CDR3 covers 16 residues. CDR3 nucleotide sequence: TGTGCCAGCAGTGCGCGACTAGCGGGGTACACAGATACGCAGTATTTT. Translating it yields CASSARLAGYTDTQYF.

This sequence joins TRBV5-6 and TRBJ2-7; 7 bases are a match to TRBD2. The CDR3 extends over 18 amino acids. Germline CDR1 reads SGHDT; CDR2 reads YYEEEE. V dropped 4 bases and J dropped 3; count of bases not matched to a gene: 19. As DNA, the CDR3 is TGTGCCAGCAGCCTCCAACGACTAGCTCCTCGACCCCGCTACGAGCAGTACTTC. This encodes CASSLQRLAPRPRYEQYF.

This chain uses TRBV5-5 with TRBJ1-6; 8 bases are shared with TRBD1. CDR3 length: 15 residues. CDR1 is SGHKS and CDR2 is YYEKEE in the germline V gene (reference sequence). Unmatched junction bases numbered 2, after V lost 2 bases and J lost 4 bases. CDR3 bases: TGTGCCAGCAGCTTAGACAGGGGATATAATTCACCCCTCCACTTT. It specifies CASSLDRGYNSPLHF. Full variable domain (rest looked up from reference TRBV5-5 and TRBJ1-6): DAGVTQSPTHLIKTRGQQVTLRCSPISGHKSVSWYQQVLGQGPQFIFQYYEKEERGRGNFPDRFSARQFPNYSSELNVNALLLGDSALYLCASSLDRGYNSPLHFGNGTRLTVT.

The rearrangement joins TRBV11-2 to TRBJ2-2, with 7 bases aligning to TRBD1. Germline CDR1 SGHAT, CDR2 FQNNGV. The CDR3 extends over 16 amino acids. V dropped 5 bases and J dropped 6; count of bases not matched to a gene: 12. The DNA for the CDR3 is TGTGCCAGCAGCCAAAGACAGGGTGGGTGGGCCGGGGAGCTGTTTTTT. It encodes CASSQRQGGWAGELFF.

The V and J genes are TRBV4-2 and TRBJ1-3; D possibly corresponds to TRBD1 (5 bases). Trimming shortened V by 3 bases and J by 3 bases, and 12 bases separated the two germline ends. Germline CDR1 LGHNA, CDR2 YNFKEQ. The CDR3 spans 15 residues. The CDR3 nucleotides are TGTGCCAGCAGCCACCTCTGGGGGGGTGGAAACACCATATATTTT. This sequence encodes CASSHLWGGGNTIYF.

In its sample, this clone was seen a few times. The chain employs TRBV5-4 and TRBJ2-2, with 8 bases lining up with TRBD2. The CDR3 contains 18 residues. Germline V gives CDR1 SGHNT, CDR2 YYREEE (reference sequence). Germline trimming cut 4 bases from V and 0 bases from J; bases unmatched to any gene: 11. The CDR3 sequence is CASSPGGVGSANTGELFF. CDR3 in DNA: TGTGCCAGCAGCCCGGGGGGGGTCGGGAGCGCGAACACCGGGGAGCTGTTTTTT.

The chain employs TRBV5-1 and TRBJ2-1, with D uncertain. CDR1 is SGHRS and CDR2 is YFSETQ in the germline V gene. The V and J ends lost 2 bases and 9 bases respectively, with 12 bases between them. This CDR3 has 13 residues. In DNA form, the CDR3 reads TGCGCCAGCAGCTTCGGTCGAGCAGGTGAGCAGTTCTTC. Encoded protein: CASSFGRAGEQFF.

This clone was counted a single time. The chain joins TRBV19 to TRBJ2-7; 7 bases fit TRBD1. Germline V CDR1 and CDR2: LNHDA, SQIVND (reference sequence). This CDR3 is 14 amino acids long. The V gene end was trimmed by 7 bases and the J gene end by 6 bases; junction bases not matched to a gene: 12. This CDR3 is CASTKTGQRAEQYF. DNA of the CDR3: TGTGCCAGTACGAAGACAGGGCAACGGGCCGAGCAGTACTTC.

The CDR3 protein is CATSTEGATNEKLFF. CDR3 DNA: TGTGCCACCAGCACTGAAGGGGCAACTAATGAAAAACTGTTTTTT. The rearrangement links TRBV15 to TRBJ1-4, with a weak D call TRBD1 (5 bases). In germline, CDR1 is LNHNV, CDR2 YYDKDF (reference sequence). Trimming left V 4 bases short and J 0 bases short, with 9 bases between. The CDR3 runs 15 residues.

The chain employs TRBV5-4 and TRBJ2-4; D is possibly TRBD1 (5 bases). This CDR3 has 14 residues. CDR1 and CDR2 from the germline V gene are SGHNT and YYREEE (reference sequence). Trimming took off 4 bases at V and 5 bases at J, with 13 bases between the two ends. The CDR3 sequence: CASSPDIYQNIQYF. In DNA, the CDR3 is TGTGCCAGCAGCCCGGACATCTACCAAAACATTCAGTACTTC. Complete variable domain (other parts from reference TRBV5-4 and TRBJ2-4): ETGVTQSPTHLIKTRGQQVTLRCSSQSGHNTVSWYQQALGQGPQFIFQYYREEENGRGNFPPRFSGLQFPNYSSELNVNALELDDSALYLCASSPDIYQNIQYFGAGTRLSVL.

The V call is TRBV7-9, the J call TRBJ2-1; tentative D call: TRBD2 (6 bases). The CDR3 is made up of 15 amino acids. Germline CDR1 and CDR2: SEHNR and FQNEAQ (reference sequence). Trimming took off 6 bases at V and 1 base at J, with 13 bases between the two ends. DNA for the CDR3: TGTGCCAGCAGTCCAATCGGGGGATCCTACAATGAGCAGTTCTTC. It is translated as CASSPIGGSYNEQFF.

This clone is a singleton in its sample. V gene TRBV28 combines with J gene TRBJ2-7; TRBD1 might be the D (5 bases). The V end lost 3 bases, the J end lost 5 bases, and 20 bases lay between the germline ends. The CDR3 sequence is 16 residues long. CDR1 and CDR2 (germline): MDHEN, SYDVKM. The CDR3 coding sequence is TGTGCCAGCAGTTTTAGGGGCCGATACCAGGGCAACGAGCAGTACTTC. Translating gives CASSFRGRYQGNEQYF.

The chain carries TRBV5-1 and TRBJ2-3; a weak D match, TRBD1 (7 bases). CDR3 length equals 17 residues. With 0 bases removed from V and 4 bases from J, the gap between germline ends came to 18 bases. Germline lookup yields CDR1 SGHRS and CDR2 YFSETQ. CDR3 in DNA: TGCGCCAGCAGCTTGGGTGTAACAGGGGCTAGCGCAGATACGCAGTATTTT. Encoded protein: CASSLGVTGASADTQYF. Together with reference TRBV5-1 and TRBJ2-3, the CDR3 gives the full variable domain: KAGVTQTPRYLIKTRGQQVTLSCSPISGHRSVSWYQQTPGQGLQFLFEYFSETQRNKGNFPGRFSGRQFSNSRSEMNVSTLELGDSALYLCASSLGVTGASADTQYFGPGTRLTVL.

There are a few counts of this clone. V usage is TRBV5-1 and J usage is TRBJ2-2, with TRBD1 matching 9 bases. Germline V gives CDR1 SGHRS, CDR2 YFSETQ. CDR3 length: 15 amino acids. V trimming: 4 bases; J trimming: 3 bases; junction bases outside the gene matches: 4. The CDR3 here is CASSRRTGDTGELFF. CDR3 DNA: TGCGCCAGCAGCCGGCGGACAGGGGACACCGGGGAGCTGTTTTTT.

This clone has only one observation. This rearrangement joins TRBV28 to TRBJ1-2; D unclear. Germline values: CDR1 MDHEN, CDR2 SYDVKM. Trimming took 3 bases from V and 5 from J, leaving 16 bases between them. The CDR3 is 15 amino acids. Written as DNA, the CDR3 is TGTGCCAGCAGTTTTTACCCCCTGGCAAATTATGGCTACACCTTC. Its translation: CASSFYPLANYGYTF.

This chain joins TRBV7-8 and TRBJ2-7; 8 bases match TRBD2. The V gene end was trimmed by 7 bases and the J gene end by 6 bases; junction bases not matched to a gene: 8. This CDR3 has 13 residues. Germline CDR1 and CDR2: SGHVS and FQNEAQ. For the CDR3, the DNA is TGTGCCAGCACCTCTCGGGGGGGATCCGAGCAGTACTTC. Its translation is CASTSRGGSEQYF.

The chain couples TRBV15 to TRBJ1-1; 8 nucleotides line up with TRBD1. V was clipped by 3 bases and J by 5 bases; unmatched bases: 11. Germline V gives CDR1 LNHNV, CDR2 YYDKDF (reference sequence). The CDR3 sequence is 16 residues long. In nucleotides, the CDR3 is TGTGCCACCAGCAGGATAGGACAGGGAGGAATGACTGAAGCTTTCTTT. Its translation is CATSRIGQGGMTEAFF.

This clone was detected only once. The V and J genes are TRBV4-1 and TRBJ1-1; no firm D call. The ends were cut back, 3 bases at V and 8 bases at J, with 13 bases in the middle. From germline, CDR1 is MGHRA and CDR2 YSYEKL. The CDR3 sequence is 13 residues long. Here the CDR3 DNA reads TGCGCCAGCAGCCAGGTCACAGCTATGGAAGCTTTCTTT. It specifies CASSQVTAMEAFF.

The chain joins TRBV15 to TRBJ1-2; D is unclear. The length of the CDR3 is 13 residues. Trimming took 1 base from V and 5 from J, leaving 8 bases between them. The germline CDR1 and CDR2 sequences are LNHNV and YYDKDF (reference sequence). The CDR3 region is CATSRAGSYGYTF. The CDR3 DNA is TGTGCCACCAGCAGAGCCGGGTCTTATGGCTACACCTTC.

The V gene is TRBV9, the J gene TRBJ2-2; TRBD2 matches at 10 bases. The CDR3 is 16 amino acids. The trim removed 0 bases at V and 9 bases at J, leaving 8 bases unmatched. Germline lookup yields CDR1 SGDLS and CDR2 YYNGEE. The CDR3 nucleotides are TGTGCCAGCAGCGTAGACGTAGCGGGGGGACTCAGGGAGCTGTTTTTT. It encodes CASSVDVAGGLRELFF.